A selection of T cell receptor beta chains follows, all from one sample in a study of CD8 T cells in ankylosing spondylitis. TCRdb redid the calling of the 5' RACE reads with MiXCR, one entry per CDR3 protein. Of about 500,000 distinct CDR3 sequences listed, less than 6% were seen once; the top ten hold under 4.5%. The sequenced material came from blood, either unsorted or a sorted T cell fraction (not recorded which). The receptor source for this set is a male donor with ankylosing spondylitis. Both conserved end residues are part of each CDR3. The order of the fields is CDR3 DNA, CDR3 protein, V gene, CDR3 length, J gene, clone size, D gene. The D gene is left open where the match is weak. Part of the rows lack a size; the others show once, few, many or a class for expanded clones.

cdr3_nt: TGCGCCAGCAGCCCGGGGACTAGCGGGGGCGAGTATTTT; cdr3_aa: CASSPGTSGGEYF; v_call: TRBV5-1; cdr3_length: 13; j_call: TRBJ2-3; clone_size: .; d_call: TRBD2
cdr3_nt: TGTGCCAGCAGTTTATTGCGGGGAGGAGATACGCAGTATTTT; cdr3_aa: CASSLLRGGDTQYF; v_call: TRBV27; cdr3_length: 14; j_call: TRBJ2-3; clone_size: few; d_call: .
cdr3_nt: TGTGCCAGCAGCTTAAGAAACATCGGCGGGGAGCTGTTTTTT; cdr3_aa: CASSLRNIGGELFF; v_call: TRBV11-1; cdr3_length: 14; j_call: TRBJ2-2; clone_size: many; d_call: .
cdr3_nt: TGTGCCAGCAGTGAAGTGTATACAGGGGGCAGACAGCATTTT; cdr3_aa: CASSEVYTGGRQHF; v_call: TRBV2; cdr3_length: 14; j_call: TRBJ1-5; clone_size: .; d_call: TRBD1
cdr3_nt: TGTGCCGTAGCCCTAAGCGGGATCTTCTACAATGAGCAGTTCTTC; cdr3_aa: CAVALSGIFYNEQFF; v_call: TRBV11-2; cdr3_length: 15; j_call: TRBJ2-1; clone_size: many; d_call: TRBD2
cdr3_nt: TGCAGTGCTAGAGGGCAGGGGGGAAGAAGTGAAGCTTTCTTT; cdr3_aa: CSARGQGGRSEAFF; v_call: TRBV20-1; cdr3_length: 14; j_call: TRBJ1-1; clone_size: many; d_call: TRBD1
cdr3_nt: TGCAGTGCGTCTAGCGGGAGTCGAAATACGCAGTATTTT; cdr3_aa: CSASSGSRNTQYF; v_call: TRBV20-1; cdr3_length: 13; j_call: TRBJ2-3; clone_size: many; d_call: TRBD2
cdr3_nt: TGTGCCAGCAGTTACCGCAGGGGCTCCTACGAGCAGTACTTC; cdr3_aa: CASSYRRGSYEQYF; v_call: TRBV6-5; cdr3_length: 14; j_call: TRBJ2-7; clone_size: few; d_call: .
cdr3_nt: TGCAGTGCTAGAGATCCAGCTATAACGACCACTAGTGAGCAGTTCTTC; cdr3_aa: CSARDPAITTTSEQFF; v_call: TRBV20-1; cdr3_length: 16; j_call: TRBJ2-1; clone_size: few; d_call: .
cdr3_nt: TGTGCCACCAGTGAATCTGGGGGGGACAACGCCTACGAGCAGTACTTC; cdr3_aa: CATSESGGDNAYEQYF; v_call: TRBV24-1; cdr3_length: 16; j_call: TRBJ2-7; clone_size: many; d_call: .
cdr3_nt: TGTGCCAGCAGCTTTAAGATCTCCTACGAGCAGTACTTC; cdr3_aa: CASSFKISYEQYF; v_call: TRBV7-2; cdr3_length: 13; j_call: TRBJ2-7; clone_size: many; d_call: .
cdr3_nt: TGCGCCAGCACGGGACAGACGATTCTCAGGAGCTCCTACGAGCAGTACTTC; cdr3_aa: CASTGQTILRSSYEQYF; v_call: TRBV10-2; cdr3_length: 17; j_call: TRBJ2-7; clone_size: .; d_call: TRBD1
cdr3_nt: TGCAATCCCCTAGCGGGATACTACAATGAGCAGTTCTTC; cdr3_aa: CNPLAGYYNEQFF; v_call: TRBV20-1; cdr3_length: 13; j_call: TRBJ2-1; clone_size: many; d_call: TRBD2
cdr3_nt: TGCAGTGCTAGGGCAAGCAGCTACTCCTACGAGCAGTACTTC; cdr3_aa: CSARASSYSYEQYF; v_call: TRBV20-1; cdr3_length: 14; j_call: TRBJ2-7; clone_size: many; d_call: .
cdr3_nt: TGTGCCAGCAGCGTAGGGAGGCGGGGGGTCACAGATACGCAGTATTTT; cdr3_aa: CASSVGRRGVTDTQYF; v_call: TRBV9; cdr3_length: 16; j_call: TRBJ2-3; clone_size: many; d_call: TRBD2
cdr3_nt: TGCAGTGCTCCAGAAGTGACAGGGGCAGAGACCCAGTACTTC; cdr3_aa: CSAPEVTGAETQYF; v_call: TRBV20-1; cdr3_length: 14; j_call: TRBJ2-5; clone_size: few; d_call: TRBD1
cdr3_nt: TGTGCCAGCAGTAGGCGGGAGGCCCCCTACAATGAGCAGTTCTTC; cdr3_aa: CASSRREAPYNEQFF; v_call: TRBV6-4; cdr3_length: 15; j_call: TRBJ2-1; clone_size: few; d_call: TRBD2
cdr3_nt: TGTGCCACCTCGACCGGCATACAAGAGACCCAGTACTTC; cdr3_aa: CATSTGIQETQYF; v_call: TRBV15; cdr3_length: 13; j_call: TRBJ2-5; clone_size: many; d_call: .
cdr3_nt: TGTGCCAGCAGTTCCACCCTTATCAGGACCGCCCACAATGAGCAGTTCTTC; cdr3_aa: CASSSTLIRTAHNEQFF; v_call: TRBV27; cdr3_length: 17; j_call: TRBJ2-1; clone_size: many; d_call: .
cdr3_nt: TGCAGTGCTAGAGGTCGGGGCGGCTACACCTTC; cdr3_aa: CSARGRGGYTF; v_call: TRBV20-1; cdr3_length: 11; j_call: TRBJ1-2; clone_size: many; d_call: .
cdr3_nt: TGTGCCAGCAGCCGACAGGAATGGGCTGAAGCTTTCTTT; cdr3_aa: CASSRQEWAEAFF; v_call: TRBV28; cdr3_length: 13; j_call: TRBJ1-1; clone_size: many; d_call: .
cdr3_nt: TGTGCCAGCAGCGGGACAGTATCCTACAATGAGCAGTTCTTC; cdr3_aa: CASSGTVSYNEQFF; v_call: TRBV7-2; cdr3_length: 14; j_call: TRBJ2-1; clone_size: few; d_call: TRBD1
cdr3_nt: TGTGCCACCAGCAGAGACGCCGTGTATTATGGCTACACCTTC; cdr3_aa: CATSRDAVYYGYTF; v_call: TRBV15; cdr3_length: 14; j_call: TRBJ1-2; clone_size: many; d_call: .
cdr3_nt: TGTGCCAGCAGCACCTGGGTAGCGAGAACAGATGAGCAGTTCTTC; cdr3_aa: CASSTWVARTDEQFF; v_call: TRBV7-8; cdr3_length: 15; j_call: TRBJ2-1; clone_size: few; d_call: .
cdr3_nt: TGTGCCAGCAGTTTAAGGGGGGCAGTTAGCAATCAGCCCCAGCATTTT; cdr3_aa: CASSLRGAVSNQPQHF; v_call: TRBV27; cdr3_length: 16; j_call: TRBJ1-5; clone_size: many; d_call: .
cdr3_nt: TGTGCCAGCAGCTTCCGACTAGCGGGAGATAGTGAGCAGTTCTTC; cdr3_aa: CASSFRLAGDSEQFF; v_call: TRBV7-2; cdr3_length: 15; j_call: TRBJ2-1; clone_size: few; d_call: TRBD2
cdr3_nt: TGTGCTAGCAGCTTACTGGGAACCTCTACGAGCAAGTACTTC; cdr3_aa: CASSLLGTSTSKYF; v_call: TRBV7-7; cdr3_length: 14; j_call: TRBJ2-7; clone_size: many; d_call: .
cdr3_nt: TGCAGTGCTAGAGACAAGGACAGGGGGCCAGTGTTGACTAATGAAAAACTGTTTTTT; cdr3_aa: CSARDKDRGPVLTNEKLFF; v_call: TRBV20-1; cdr3_length: 19; j_call: TRBJ1-4; clone_size: many; d_call: TRBD1
cdr3_nt: TGTGCCAGCAGTAGGGGGTTAGGCGCAGATACGCAGTATTTT; cdr3_aa: CASSRGLGADTQYF; v_call: TRBV7-2; cdr3_length: 14; j_call: TRBJ2-3; clone_size: many; d_call: .
cdr3_nt: TGTGCCACCAGCCCTCAACCGGGACTAGCGGGAGGTCGGAGGGAGACCCAGTACTTC; cdr3_aa: CATSPQPGLAGGRRETQYF; v_call: TRBV24-1; cdr3_length: 19; j_call: TRBJ2-5; clone_size: many; d_call: TRBD2
cdr3_nt: TGCGCCAGCAGCCAAGTGGGGGGGGATAGCGGCTACACCTTC; cdr3_aa: CASSQVGGDSGYTF; v_call: TRBV4-1; cdr3_length: 14; j_call: TRBJ1-2; clone_size: many; d_call: .
cdr3_nt: TGCAGCGTTGAAAAGGCTAGCGCTAGCACAGATACGCAGTATTTT; cdr3_aa: CSVEKASASTDTQYF; v_call: TRBV29-1; cdr3_length: 15; j_call: TRBJ2-3; clone_size: many; d_call: .
cdr3_nt: TGTGCCAGCAGTTTATACTTGAGCACAGATACGCAGTATTTT; cdr3_aa: CASSLYLSTDTQYF; v_call: TRBV12-3/TRBV12-4; cdr3_length: 14; j_call: TRBJ2-3; clone_size: many; d_call: .
cdr3_nt: TGTGCCAGCAGCGCGACAGGGGGGTTCTATGGCTACACCTTC; cdr3_aa: CASSATGGFYGYTF; v_call: TRBV9; cdr3_length: 14; j_call: TRBJ1-2; clone_size: many; d_call: TRBD1
cdr3_nt: TGTGCCAGCAGCCAACCCGGGGCGTCCACAGATACGCAGTATTTT; cdr3_aa: CASSQPGASTDTQYF; v_call: TRBV3-1; cdr3_length: 15; j_call: TRBJ2-3; clone_size: many; d_call: .
cdr3_nt: TGTGCCAGCAGTTTTGTGGGGCACACCGGGGAGCTGTTTTTT; cdr3_aa: CASSFVGHTGELFF; v_call: TRBV28; cdr3_length: 14; j_call: TRBJ2-2; clone_size: many; d_call: .
cdr3_nt: TGCGCCAGCAGCTTGGAAGCATTTGATACGCAGTATTTT; cdr3_aa: CASSLEAFDTQYF; v_call: TRBV5-1; cdr3_length: 13; j_call: TRBJ2-3; clone_size: few; d_call: .
cdr3_nt: TGTGCTAGCAGCTCCGTCGGGGGGAGGTACACCGGGGAGCTGTTTTTT; cdr3_aa: CASSSVGGRYTGELFF; v_call: TRBV7-7; cdr3_length: 16; j_call: TRBJ2-2; clone_size: many; d_call: TRBD2
cdr3_nt: TGCAGTGCCGCCGGACTAGCGGGGGGACTCACAGATACGCAGTATTTT; cdr3_aa: CSAAGLAGGLTDTQYF; v_call: TRBV20-1; cdr3_length: 16; j_call: TRBJ2-3; clone_size: many; d_call: TRBD2
cdr3_nt: TGCGCCAGCAGCCAGTTCACAGGGGCGAACACCGGGGAGCTGTTTTTT; cdr3_aa: CASSQFTGANTGELFF; v_call: TRBV4-1; cdr3_length: 16; j_call: TRBJ2-2; clone_size: many; d_call: TRBD1
cdr3_nt: TGCGCCAGCAGTGAGCCGGGGGGGGCACAGACGCAGTATTTT; cdr3_aa: CASSEPGGAQTQYF; v_call: TRBV10-2; cdr3_length: 14; j_call: TRBJ2-3; clone_size: many; d_call: TRBD2
cdr3_nt: TGTGCCAGCCGGCCGACGGGGGCTACTAATGAAAAACTGTTTTTT; cdr3_aa: CASRPTGATNEKLFF; v_call: TRBV12-3/TRBV12-4; cdr3_length: 15; j_call: TRBJ1-4; clone_size: many; d_call: .
cdr3_nt: TGCAGTGCTAGGCGGCAGGGTGGGATTAGATCTGAAGCTTTCTTT; cdr3_aa: CSARRQGGIRSEAFF; v_call: TRBV20-1; cdr3_length: 15; j_call: TRBJ1-1; clone_size: many; d_call: .
cdr3_nt: TGTGCCAGCTCACCCGGGACAGGGGAACACTATGGCTACACCTTC; cdr3_aa: CASSPGTGEHYGYTF; v_call: TRBV18; cdr3_length: 15; j_call: TRBJ1-2; clone_size: many; d_call: TRBD1
cdr3_nt: TGTGCCAGCAGTTACTCAGGAGCGGGAGTGTTGGGTGAGCAGTTCTTC; cdr3_aa: CASSYSGAGVLGEQFF; v_call: TRBV6-2/TRBV6-3; cdr3_length: 16; j_call: TRBJ2-1; clone_size: many; d_call: TRBD2
cdr3_nt: TGTGCCAGCAGTTACCTCGGGACCACCCTAAGCGGCTATGGCTACACCTTC; cdr3_aa: CASSYLGTTLSGYGYTF; v_call: TRBV6-5; cdr3_length: 17; j_call: TRBJ1-2; clone_size: many; d_call: .
cdr3_nt: TGTGCCACCAGCAGAGATAGGAGTACGCAGTATTTT; cdr3_aa: CATSRDRSTQYF; v_call: TRBV15; cdr3_length: 12; j_call: TRBJ2-3; clone_size: .; d_call: .
cdr3_nt: TGCGCCAGCAGCTTGGCCAGGACAGGGCAGGCAGATACGCAGTATTTT; cdr3_aa: CASSLARTGQADTQYF; v_call: TRBV5-1; cdr3_length: 16; j_call: TRBJ2-3; clone_size: many; d_call: TRBD1
cdr3_nt: TGTGCCAGCAGTTCCTATATAAACACTGAAGCTTTCTTT; cdr3_aa: CASSSYINTEAFF; v_call: TRBV28; cdr3_length: 13; j_call: TRBJ1-1; clone_size: many; d_call: .
cdr3_nt: TGTGCCAGCAGCCAAGATAATAGGATTCGGCAGCGGCAGGGCTACACCTTC; cdr3_aa: CASSQDNRIRQRQGYTF; v_call: TRBV3-1; cdr3_length: 17; j_call: TRBJ1-2; clone_size: few; d_call: .
cdr3_nt: TGTGCCAGCAGCCCCCTGGACGGCAGCCCAGATACGCAGTATTTT; cdr3_aa: CASSPLDGSPDTQYF; v_call: TRBV11-2; cdr3_length: 15; j_call: TRBJ2-3; clone_size: many; d_call: .